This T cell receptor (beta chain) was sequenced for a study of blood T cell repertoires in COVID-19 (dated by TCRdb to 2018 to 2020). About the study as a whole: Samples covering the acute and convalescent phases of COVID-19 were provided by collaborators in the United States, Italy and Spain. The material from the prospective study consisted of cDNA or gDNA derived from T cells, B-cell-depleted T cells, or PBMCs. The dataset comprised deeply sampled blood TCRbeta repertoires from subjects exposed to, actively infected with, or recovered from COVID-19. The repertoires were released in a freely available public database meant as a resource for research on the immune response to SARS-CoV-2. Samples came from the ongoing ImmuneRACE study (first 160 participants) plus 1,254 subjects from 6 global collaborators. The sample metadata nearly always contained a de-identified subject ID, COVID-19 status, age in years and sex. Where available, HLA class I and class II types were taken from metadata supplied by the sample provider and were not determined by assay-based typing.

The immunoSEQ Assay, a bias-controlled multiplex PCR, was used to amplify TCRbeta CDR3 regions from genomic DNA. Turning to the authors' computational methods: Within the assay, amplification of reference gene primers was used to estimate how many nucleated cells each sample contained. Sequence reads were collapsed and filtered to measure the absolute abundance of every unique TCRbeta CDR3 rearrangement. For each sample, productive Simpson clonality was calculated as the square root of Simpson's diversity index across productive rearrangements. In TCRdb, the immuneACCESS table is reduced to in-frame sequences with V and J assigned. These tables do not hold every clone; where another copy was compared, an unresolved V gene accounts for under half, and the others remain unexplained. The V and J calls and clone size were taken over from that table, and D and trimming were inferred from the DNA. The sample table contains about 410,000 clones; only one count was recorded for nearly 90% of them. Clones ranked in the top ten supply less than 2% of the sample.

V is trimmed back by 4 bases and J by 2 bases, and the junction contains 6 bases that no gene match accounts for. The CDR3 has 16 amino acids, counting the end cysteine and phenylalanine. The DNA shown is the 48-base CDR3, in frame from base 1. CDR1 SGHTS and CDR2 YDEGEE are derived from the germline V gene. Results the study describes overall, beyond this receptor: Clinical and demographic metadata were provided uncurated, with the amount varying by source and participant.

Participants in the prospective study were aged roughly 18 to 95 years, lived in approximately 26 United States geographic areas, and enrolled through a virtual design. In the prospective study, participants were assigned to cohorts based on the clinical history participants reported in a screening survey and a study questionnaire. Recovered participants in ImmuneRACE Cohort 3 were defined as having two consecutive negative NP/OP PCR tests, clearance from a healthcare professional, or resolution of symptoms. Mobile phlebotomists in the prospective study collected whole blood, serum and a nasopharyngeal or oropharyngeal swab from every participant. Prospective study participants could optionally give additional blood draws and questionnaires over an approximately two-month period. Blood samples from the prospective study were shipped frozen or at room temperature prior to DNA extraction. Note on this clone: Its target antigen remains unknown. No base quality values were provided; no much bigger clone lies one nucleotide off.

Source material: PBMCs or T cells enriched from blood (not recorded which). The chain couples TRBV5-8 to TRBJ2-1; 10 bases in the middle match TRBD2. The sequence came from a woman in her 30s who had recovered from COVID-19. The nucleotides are TGTGCCAGCAGCATACTTAGCGGGAGGACCTACAATGAGCAGTTCTTC. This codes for CASSILSGRTYNEQFF.